The clone carrying this TCR beta chain was seen ten or more times. What it binds is unknown. This CDR3 is built from 15 residues. From germline, CDR1 is SGHTA and CDR2 FQGNSA. Trimming left V 3 bases short and J 2 bases short, with 10 bases between. The data derive from a study of T cell repertoires in cytomegalovirus infection. Regarding the study as a whole: HLA-C-restricted, CMV-specific TCR beta clonotypes were dominant ex vivo.

MiXCR, run by TCRdb on the reads, gives a single entry per CDR3 protein. The table includes tens of thousands of distinct CDR3 sequences, 4% detected once. V usage is TRBV7-2 and J usage is TRBJ1-4; weak D call: TRBD1 (5 bases). The TCR comes from a human donor in good health (CMV status not recorded). Some clones in this sample may be carry-over from other donors' samples. Sequencing used PBMCs. CDR3 loop: CASSLSGMTNEKLFF. CDR3 bases: TGTGCCAGCAGCTTGTCAGGGATGACTAATGAAAAACTGTTTTTT. Full variable domain (outside the CDR3, taken from reference TRBV7-2 and TRBJ1-4): GAGVSQSPSNKVTEKGKDVELRCDPISGHTALYWYRQSLGQGLEFLIYFQGNSAPDKSGLPSDRFSAERTGGSVSTLTIQRTQQEDSAVYLCASSLSGMTNEKLFFGSGTQLSVL.